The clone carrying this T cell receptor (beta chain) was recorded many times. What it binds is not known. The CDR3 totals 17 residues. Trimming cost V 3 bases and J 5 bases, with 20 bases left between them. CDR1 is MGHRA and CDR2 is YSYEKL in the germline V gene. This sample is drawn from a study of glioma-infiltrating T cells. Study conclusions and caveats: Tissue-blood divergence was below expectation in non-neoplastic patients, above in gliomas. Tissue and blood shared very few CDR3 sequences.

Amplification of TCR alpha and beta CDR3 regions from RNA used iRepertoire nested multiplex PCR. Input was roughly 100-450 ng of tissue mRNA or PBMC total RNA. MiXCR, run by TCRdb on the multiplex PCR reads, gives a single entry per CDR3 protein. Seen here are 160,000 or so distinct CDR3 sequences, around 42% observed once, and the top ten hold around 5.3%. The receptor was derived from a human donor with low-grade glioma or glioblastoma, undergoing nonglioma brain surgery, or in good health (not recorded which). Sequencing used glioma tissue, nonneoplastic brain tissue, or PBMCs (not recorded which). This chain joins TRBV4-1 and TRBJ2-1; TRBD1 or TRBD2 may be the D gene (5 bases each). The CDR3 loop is CASSQAGAAELNNEQFF. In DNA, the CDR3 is TGCGCCAGCAGCCAGGCCGGGGCAGCGGAGCTCAACAATGAGCAGTTCTTC.